The clone carrying this T cell receptor (beta chain) has more than one count but fewer than ten. With 3 bases removed from V and 2 bases from J, the gap between germline ends came to 13 bases. CDR3 size: 15 residues. CDR1 and CDR2 from the germline V gene are SGHVS and FQNEAQ. Some clones are missing from TCRdb's copy, which holds only in-frame ones; the method was immunoSEQ multiplex PCR. The sample yields roughly 160,000 clones, roughly nine tenths seen once. The sample originates from a study of blood T cell repertoires in COVID-19. Turning to the study itself: T cells, B-cell-depleted T cells, or PBMCs provided the cDNA or gDNA that served as material.

Symptom resolution, clearance, or two negative PCRs marked the recovered donors of Cohort 3. Sequences were obtained from PBMCs or T cells enriched from blood (not recorded which). The V gene is TRBV7-8, the J gene TRBJ1-1; a possible D gene is TRBD1 (6 bases). The receptor's source is a woman in her fifties or sixties who had recovered from COVID-19. The CDR3 region has the DNA TGTGCCAGCAGCTTGCGCATAGGGGGAAACACTGAAGCTTTCTTT. Translation gives CASSLRIGGNTEAFF.